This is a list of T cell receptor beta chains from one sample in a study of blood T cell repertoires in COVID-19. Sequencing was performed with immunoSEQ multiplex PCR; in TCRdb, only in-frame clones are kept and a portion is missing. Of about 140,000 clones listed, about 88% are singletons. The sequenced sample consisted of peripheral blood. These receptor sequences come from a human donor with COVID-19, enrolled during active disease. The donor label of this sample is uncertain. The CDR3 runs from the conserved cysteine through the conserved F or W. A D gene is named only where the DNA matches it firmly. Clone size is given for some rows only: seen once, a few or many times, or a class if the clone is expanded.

CASSLGLDEKLFF	TGTGCCAGCAGCTTAGGGCTCGATGAAAAACTGTTTTTT	.	TRBJ1-4	.	TRBV11-3
CASSLQGAGNSPLHF	TGCGCCAGCAGCTTACAGGGGGCTGGTAATTCACCCCTCCACTTT	.	TRBJ1-6	TRBD1	TRBV5-1
CASSLPSGAYGYTF	TGTGCCAGCAGCTTACCCTCAGGCGCCTATGGCTACACCTTC	.	TRBJ1-2	.	TRBV7-9
CASSFSMSLGSYEQYF	TGTGCCAGCAGCTTCAGTATGTCCCTCGGGTCCTACGAGCAGTACTTC	.	TRBJ2-7	.	TRBV5-5
CASSPSAAATNEKLFF	TGTGCCAGCAGCCCCTCGGCGGCTGCAACTAATGAAAAACTGTTTTTT	.	TRBJ1-4	.	TRBV7-9
CASRDNKNIQYF	TGTGCCAGCCGGGACAACAAAAACATTCAGTACTTC	.	TRBJ2-4	.	TRBV25-1
CASRDQGYEQYF	TGCGCCAGCAGAGATCAGGGGTACGAGCAGTACTTC	few	TRBJ2-7	.	TRBV5-1
CASSLENGSPLHF	TGCGCCAGCAGCTTGGAAAACGGTTCACCCCTCCACTTT	.	TRBJ1-6	.	TRBV5-1
CASNYRGQDEQFF	TGTGCCAGCAACTACAGGGGACAGGATGAGCAGTTCTTC	.	TRBJ2-1	TRBD1	TRBV5-5
CASSLRGEAFF	TGTGCCAGCAGCCTCCGGGGTGAAGCTTTCTTT	.	TRBJ1-1	.	TRBV7-8
CASSYVQAGYTF	TGTGCCAGCAGTTATGTACAGGCCGGCTACACCTTC	.	TRBJ1-2	.	TRBV6-2/TRBV6-3
CASSPPSLGVGYGYTF	TGTGCCAGCTCGCCCCCTTCGCTCGGGGTGGGCTATGGCTACACCTTC	.	TRBJ1-2	.	TRBV18